The 26 T cell receptor beta chains below all came from one sample that was sequenced in a study of beta chain features in type 1 diabetes. The authors reverse transcribed all of the isolated RNA, so sequencing captured expressed TCRB transcripts. Produced via immunoSEQ multiplex PCR; TCRdb's table is partial and in-frame only. The sample consists of hundreds of thousands of clones, 10% to 15% of them appearing once. The sample consisted of naive CD4+ T cells from blood. The origin of the receptors is a man younger than 30 in good health.

V usage is TRBV5-4 and J usage is TRBJ2-1; 11 nucleotides match TRBD2. CDR1 is SGHNT, CDR2 YYREEE, per germline (reference sequence). J gave up 6 bases and V 4 bases, and 9 bases lay outside the gene matches. The CDR3 extends over 16 amino acids. The CDR3 DNA sequence: TGTGCCAGCAGCCCGCACGTAGCGGGGGGGTTCAATGAGCAGTTCTTC. Protein sequence: CASSPHVAGGFNEQFF. Full variable domain (rest looked up from reference TRBV5-4 and TRBJ2-1): ETGVTQSPTHLIKTRGQQVTLRCSSQSGHNTVSWYQQALGQGPQFIFQYYREEENGRGNFPPRFSGLQFPNYSSELNVNALELDDSALYLCASSPHVAGGFNEQFFGPGTRLTVL.

In its sample, this clone was seen a few times. The genes are TRBV28 and TRBJ1-1; possible D gene TRBD1, 6 bases. Germline V gives CDR1 MDHEN, CDR2 SYDVKM. The CDR3 extends over 13 amino acids. V lost 6 bases to trimming and J lost 10 bases, with 18 bases between them. CDR3 protein: CASSPLGGFAAFF. CDR3 nucleotide sequence: TGTGCCAGCAGCCCCCTAGGGGGTTTTGCAGCTTTCTTT.

The chain carries TRBV5-1 and TRBJ2-2, with 8 bases lining up with TRBD1. Trimming removed 4 bases from V and 7 bases from J; junction bases left unmatched: 9. This CDR3 region has 15 residues. CDR1 and CDR2 from the germline V gene are SGHRS and YFSETQ. CDR3 nucleotide sequence: TGCGCCAGCAGCCAGACAGGGGATGGAGTCGGGGAGCTGTTTTTT. Protein: CASSQTGDGVGELFF. Variable domain in full (rest from reference TRBV5-1 and TRBJ2-2): KAGVTQTPRYLIKTRGQQVTLSCSPISGHRSVSWYQQTPGQGLQFLFEYFSETQRNKGNFPGRFSGRQFSNSRSEMNVSTLELGDSALYLCASSQTGDGVGELFFGEGSRLTVL.

The J gene is TRBJ2-1, the V gene TRBV29-1, with 9 bases lining up with TRBD2. CDR1 SQVTM and CDR2 ANQGSEA come from the germline V gene. V dropped 4 bases and J dropped 4; count of bases not matched to a gene: 2. The CDR3 contains 13 residues. CDR3 in amino acids: CSVATSGYNEQFF. The CDR3 nucleotides read TGCAGCGTTGCGACTAGCGGATACAATGAGCAGTTCTTC.

The CDR3 sequence: CASSLMPSGTQETQYF. CDR3 nucleotide sequence: TGTGCCAGCAGCTTAATGCCTAGCGGGACACAAGAGACCCAGTACTTC. V is TRBV7-2 and J is TRBJ2-5; 9 positions match TRBD2. Unmatched junction bases numbered 6, after V lost 2 bases and J lost 2 bases. CDR1 and CDR2 from the germline V gene are SGHTA and FQGNSA. The CDR3 length is 16 residues.

The V call is TRBV4-2, the J call TRBJ2-7; TRBD2 agrees at 9 bases. Per germline, CDR1 LGHNA and CDR2 YNFKEQ. This CDR3 region has 17 residues. V trimming: 3 bases; J trimming: 2 bases; junction bases outside the gene matches: 11. The CDR3 coding sequence is TGTGCCAGCAGCCAGCGATTAGCGGGGGAGACCCCCTACGAGCAGTACTTC. Translated: CASSQRLAGETPYEQYF.

This clone was counted ten times or more. V gene TRBV7-2 combines with J gene TRBJ2-5, with 8 bases identical to TRBD1. This CDR3 is built from 14 residues. CDR1 and CDR2 from the germline V gene are SGHTA and FQGNSA. With 6 bases clipped from V and 5 bases from J, the junction kept 8 bases outside the gene matches. For the CDR3, the DNA is TGTGCCAGCAGTCAGGACAGGGCTGTGGAGACCCAGTACTTC. Amino acid sequence: CASSQDRAVETQYF.

A few counts support this clone. The V call is TRBV5-5, the J call TRBJ2-5; a possible D gene is TRBD1 (6 bases). Germline V lookup: CDR1 SGHKS, CDR2 YYEKEE (reference sequence). CDR3 size: 15 residues. V was clipped by 4 bases and J by 2 bases, with 15 bases between them. DNA of the CDR3: TGTGCCAGCAGCATGCTGACAGGAACGCAAGAGACCCAGTACTTC. The encoded protein is CASSMLTGTQETQYF.

This clone has more than one count but fewer than ten. V usage is TRBV4-3 and J usage is TRBJ1-2; possibly TRBD1 for D (6 bases). The V end lost 3 bases, the J end lost 2 bases, and 13 bases lay between the germline ends. CDR3 length: 15 residues. CDR1 is LGHNA and CDR2 is YSLEER in the germline V gene. The CDR3 region has the DNA TGCGCCAGCAGCCAGATTAACAGGGAGAACTATGGCTACACCTTC. This codes for CASSQINRENYGYTF.

This clone came up once. The V gene is TRBV25-1, the J gene TRBJ2-3, with TRBD2 identical over 12 bases. Per the germline V gene, CDR1 is MGHDK and CDR2 is SYGVNS. J was trimmed by 1 base and V by 4 bases; bases with no gene match: 6. The CDR3 has 17 residues. CDR3: CASSVLAGGPGTDTQYF. The DNA for the CDR3 is TGTGCCAGCAGTGTCCTAGCGGGGGGGCCAGGCACAGATACGCAGTATTTT.

This clone was observed a few times. J is TRBJ1-1 and V is TRBV29-1; the D gene is possibly TRBD1 (5 bases). Germline CDR1 reads SQVTM; CDR2 reads ANQGSEA. This CDR3 has 13 residues. Between the trimmed V and J ends, which lost 6 bases and 2 bases, there was a span of 13 bases. This CDR3 reads CSVSRVLNTEAFF. The CDR3 region has the DNA TGCAGCGTATCCAGGGTTCTAAACACTGAAGCTTTCTTT.

A word on this clone: At one end the junction does not follow the germline gene, possibly because of a read error. This chain joins TRBV18 and TRBJ1-1; TRBD1 agrees at 7 bases. The length of the CDR3 is 14 residues. Germline V lookup: CDR1 KGHSH, CDR2 LQKENI. In DNA form, the CDR3 reads TGTGCCAGCGCACCGGGACAGCAAACCTCTGAAGCTTTCTTT. Translated, it gives CASAPGQQTSEAFF.

The gene calls are TRBV25-1 and TRBJ2-1; the D is unclear. Per germline, CDR1 MGHDK and CDR2 SYGVNS. CDR3 length: 14 residues. V dropped 2 bases and J dropped 3 bases, with 8 bases sitting between them. The CDR3 reads CASSEIPGYNEQFF. In nucleotides, the CDR3 is TGTGCCAGCAGTGAAATTCCGGGCTACAATGAGCAGTTCTTC.

The rearrangement joins TRBV7-9 to TRBJ1-4; no clear D gene. The length of the CDR3 is 15 residues. CDR1 SEHNR and CDR2 FQNEAQ come from the germline V gene (reference sequence). The germline V and J ends were trimmed by 5 bases and 6 bases, with 16 bases remaining between them. CDR3 nucleotides: TGTGCCAGCAGCCCCAACGTCGTACTCGATGAAAAACTGTTTTTT. It yields the protein CASSPNVVLDEKLFF.

A few counts support this clone. V usage is TRBV30 and J usage is TRBJ2-1, with D tentatively TRBD1 (5 bases). Germline V gene sequence: CDR1 GTSNPN, CDR2 SVGIG (reference sequence). V lost 1 base and J lost 4, with 5 bases in between. The CDR3 contains 12 residues. CDR3 sequence (DNA): TGTGCCTGGAGTGGACAGTACAATGAGCAGTTCTTC. Translating gives CAWSGQYNEQFF.

The rearrangement uses TRBV5-4 and TRBJ2-3, with D perhaps matching TRBD2 (6 bases). Germline V gene data show CDR1 as SGHNT and CDR2 as YYREEE (reference sequence). V dropped 1 base and J dropped 2 bases, with 17 bases sitting between them. This CDR3 has 17 amino acids. The CDR3 reads CASSLSPRGGITDTQYF. CDR3 nucleotide sequence: TGTGCCAGCAGCTTGTCCCCCCGGGGCGGGATCACAGATACGCAGTATTTT.

This clone was seen a few times. This chain uses TRBV9 with TRBJ2-1; TRBD1 is a possible D gene (6 bases). V shed 2 bases and J shed 9 bases, with 9 bases lying between them. From germline, CDR1 is SGDLS and CDR2 YYNGEE. The CDR3 runs to 12 residues. The CDR3 bases are TGTGCCAGCAGCGTGAGCAGGGGTGAGCAGTTCTTC. Translation: CASSVSRGEQFF.

This clone has just a few counts. CDR3 in amino acids: CASSLDAASSYEQYF. The CDR3 DNA is TGTGCCAGCAGCTTAGATGCGGCCTCCTCCTACGAGCAGTACTTC. The chain employs TRBV7-2 and TRBJ2-7; D unresolved. V lost 1 base to trimming and J lost 0 bases, with 10 bases between them. Germline-derived CDR1 and CDR2 are SGHTA and FQGNSA. The CDR3 runs to 15 residues.

The chain is built from TRBV5-1 and TRBJ2-1; D perhaps matches TRBD1 (5 bases). V was trimmed by 3 bases and J by 7 bases, leaving 11 bases between them. The CDR3 totals 13 residues. Looked up from germline, CDR1 is SGHRS and CDR2 is YFSETQ. For the CDR3, the DNA is TGCGCCAGCAGCTCAGGACACACGAATGAGCAGTTCTTC. Its protein product is CASSSGHTNEQFF.

This clone was seen only a few times. The chain recombines TRBV11-2 with TRBJ2-7, with 7 bases that match TRBD2. The J segment lost 0 bases and the V segment lost 4 bases, leaving 15 bases of the junction unmatched. This CDR3 region has 18 residues. The germline V gene has CDR1 SGHAT and CDR2 FQNNGV. The DNA of the CDR3 is TGTGCCAGCAGCTCTGAAGCGGGACCTGGCTCTAGCTCCTACGAGCAGTACTTC. It is translated as CASSSEAGPGSSSYEQYF.

The V gene is TRBV9, the J gene TRBJ1-2; TRBD1 matches 9 bases. After removal of 4 bases from V and 8 bases from J, the junction contained 12 bases not matched to a gene. CDR1 is SGDLS and CDR2 is YYNGEE in the germline V gene. This CDR3 has 15 amino acids. CDR3 residues: CASSPSLQGAGGYTF. The CDR3 DNA reads as TGTGCCAGCAGCCCGAGCTTACAGGGGGCGGGAGGCTACACCTTC. The entire variable domain, with the rest obtained from reference TRBV9 and TRBJ1-2, is as follows: DSGVTQTPKHLITATGQRVTLRCSPRSGDLSVYWYQQSLDQGLQFLIQYYNGEERAKGNILERFSAQQFPDLHSELNLSSLELGDSALYFCASSPSLQGAGGYTFGSGTRLTVV.

The chain couples TRBV5-4 to TRBJ2-3; D gene uncertain. CDR3 length: 13 residues. Looked up from germline, CDR1 is SGHNT and CDR2 is YYREEE (reference sequence). V was pared by 1 base and J by 4 bases, with 7 bases between. The CDR3 nucleotides read TGTGCCAGCAGCTTGATTCTATCAGATACGCAGTATTTT. As protein: CASSLILSDTQYF.

This clone has just a few counts. The gene calls are TRBV7-8 and TRBJ2-3; D perhaps matches TRBD2 (6 bases). With 2 bases removed from V and 10 bases from J, the gap between germline ends came to 10 bases. Per germline, CDR1 SGHVS and CDR2 FQNEAQ. The CDR3 is 12 residues long. The CDR3 is CASSLLGGAQYF. CDR3 in DNA: TGTGCCAGCAGCTTATTAGGCGGGGCGCAGTATTTT.

In its sample, this clone was seen a few times. The same CDR3 is also encoded by other DNA sequences in this sample. The chain combines TRBV28 with TRBJ1-1; D uncertain. Germline V gene data show CDR1 as MDHEN and CDR2 as SYDVKM. This CDR3 has 14 amino acids. V was cut by 4 bases and J by 11 bases, with 20 bases left in between. CDR3: CASSSGEQREYAFF. The CDR3 DNA reads TGTGCCAGCAGTTCCGGCGAACAACGGGAGTATGCTTTCTTT.

This clone has only a few counts. The genes are TRBV4-3 and TRBJ1-2, with D tentatively TRBD1 (5 bases). The CDR3 runs 16 residues. Trimming removed 1 base at V and 5 bases at J, with 17 bases between. Looked up from germline, CDR1 is LGHNA and CDR2 is YSLEER. CDR3 in DNA: TGCGCCAGCAGCCAAGTTGAGGGCCACCGGGGGTATGGCTACACCTTC. Translating gives CASSQVEGHRGYGYTF.

The chain is built from TRBV30 and TRBJ1-2, with 8 bases matching TRBD1. The germline gives CDR1 GTSNPN, CDR2 SVGIG (reference sequence). With V trimmed by 2 bases and J by 1 base, 3 bases remained unmatched. CDR3 length: 14 residues. CDR3 sequence reads: CAWSMGQDNYGYTF. The CDR3, as DNA: TGTGCCTGGAGTATGGGACAGGATAACTATGGCTACACCTTC.